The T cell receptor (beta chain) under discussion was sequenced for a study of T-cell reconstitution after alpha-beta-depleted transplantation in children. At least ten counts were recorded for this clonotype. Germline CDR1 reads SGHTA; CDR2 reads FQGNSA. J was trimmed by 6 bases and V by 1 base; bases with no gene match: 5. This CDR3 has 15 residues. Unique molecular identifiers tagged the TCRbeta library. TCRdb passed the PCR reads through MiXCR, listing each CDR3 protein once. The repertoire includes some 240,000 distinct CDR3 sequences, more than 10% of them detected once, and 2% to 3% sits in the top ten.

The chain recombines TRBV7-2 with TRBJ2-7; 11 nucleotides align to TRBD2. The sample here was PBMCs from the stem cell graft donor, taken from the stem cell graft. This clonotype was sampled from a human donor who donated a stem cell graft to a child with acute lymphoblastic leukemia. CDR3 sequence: CASSLGSGRAPEQYF. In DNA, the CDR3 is TGTGCCAGCAGCTTAGGTAGCGGGAGGGCCCCCGAGCAGTACTTC.